This T cell receptor (beta chain) was recorded in a study of Ad26.COV2.S vaccination and SARS-CoV-2 variants. The study, taken as a whole, reports: The TCR breadth and depth analyses may have produced an underestimate of total T cell responses. Vaccinated individuals (as opposed to placebo recipients) had higher spike-specific TCR breadth.

Concerning this clone itself: Its specificity is unknown.

Method: immunoSEQ multiplex PCR; TCRdb's copy keeps in-frame clones and lacks some. This sample has over 110,000 clones, with about nine tenths found just once. This TCR was recovered from a human donor who had recovered from COVID-19. The specimen comprised peripheral blood, sampled after recovery from COVID-19.

CDR3 bases: TGTGCCAGCAGCCCTACCGACAGATATAGCAATCAGCCCCAGCATTTT. Translating gives CASSPTDRYSNQPQHF. The chain recombines TRBV7-8 with TRBJ1-5; maybe TRBD1 (5 bases). Trimming removed 5 bases from V and 0 bases from J, with 14 bases in between. Germline-derived CDR1 and CDR2 are SGHVS and FQNEAQ. This CDR3 has 16 amino acids.